This entry features one TCR beta chain sequence. This clone showed up just once. Its antigen is still unknown. Within one base of it there is no much larger clone, and no base qualities were kept. This record belongs to a study of blood T cell repertoires in COVID-19 (dated by TCRdb to 2020 to 2021). Looking at the study overall: Samples covering the acute and convalescent phases of COVID-19 were provided by collaborators in the United States, Italy and Spain. The prospective study material was composed of cDNA or gDNA derived from T cells, B-cell-depleted T cells, or PBMCs. Deeply sampled blood TCRbeta repertoires from subjects exposed to, actively infected with, or recovered from COVID-19 were included in the dataset. The repertoires were released in a freely available public database intended as a resource for research on the immune response to SARS-CoV-2. Samples were obtained from the ongoing ImmuneRACE study (first 160 participants) and from about 1,300 subjects provided by 6 global collaborators. Sample metadata almost always included a de-identified subject ID, COVID-19 status, age in years and sex. Where HLA class I and class II types were available, the types were taken from metadata supplied by the sample provider, not from assay-based typing. The full study reports these points: The quantity of clinical and demographic metadata differed by source and by participant and was supplied without curation.

The cysteine opens and the phenylalanine closes a CDR3 of 14 amino acids. Just CDR3 DNA is preserved here, 42 bases in frame from base 1. Trimming at the junction amounts to 5 bases on V and 4 bases on J, and the germline ends lie 12 bases apart. The germline V gene yields MDHEN for CDR1 and SYDVKM for CDR2. In the prospective study, participants were about 18 to 95 years old, resided in about 25 geographic areas of the United States, and were enrolled through a virtual design. In the prospective study, participants were assigned to cohorts based on the clinical history participants reported in a screening survey and a study questionnaire. Mobile phlebotomists in the prospective study collected whole blood, serum and a nasopharyngeal or oropharyngeal swab from every participant. Over a 2-month period, participants in the prospective study had the option of providing additional blood draws and questionnaires. Prospective study blood samples were shipped either frozen or at room temperature before DNA extraction.

TCRbeta CDR3 regions were amplified from genomic DNA using the immunoSEQ Assay, a bias-controlled multiplex PCR. From the authors' description of their analysis: Nucleated cell counts per sample were estimated from amplification of reference gene primers within the assay. Sequence reads were collapsed and filtered to measure the absolute abundance of every unique TCRbeta CDR3 rearrangement. For each sample, productive Simpson clonality was calculated as the square root of Simpson's diversity index over productive rearrangements. The table comes from immuneACCESS by way of TCRdb, which keeps in-frame sequences with V and J called. Part of the clones is missing from these tables; in studies checked, under half for an unresolved V gene and the rest for unknown reasons. The D gene and trimming were derived from the DNA, and the V and J assignments and clone size from that table. The sample contains around 220,000 clones, 70% to 90% of them found a single time. The ten largest make up 6% to 7.5% of the sample.

Recombination joined TRBV28 with TRBJ2-1; a weak D assignment points to TRBD2 (6 bases agree). The specimen was PBMCs or T cells enriched from blood (not recorded which). The TCR was taken from a woman aged 40 to 50 with acute COVID-19. This receptor carries the CDR3 CASSGPGLYNEQFF. The base sequence is TGTGCCAGCAGTGGACCGGGACTTTACAATGAGCAGTTCTTC.